The clone carrying this T cell receptor beta chain was counted a few times. It was template switching that added a universal primer site, and there were unique molecular identifiers on the cDNA. TCRdb analysed the 5' RACE reads with MiXCR anew, one entry per CDR3 protein. The sample consists of a few hundred thousand distinct CDR3 sequences, nearly 15% of them appearing once. This entry comes from a study of identical twins. V was pared by 1 base and J by 3 bases, with 13 bases between. CDR1 is SGHTA and CDR2 is FQGNSA in the germline V gene. The CDR3 runs to 15 residues. The data also belong to a second study, concerning yellow fever vaccine responses in identical twins.

Sequencing was done on a sample of CD4+ T cells sorted from blood. The V gene is TRBV7-2, the J gene TRBJ2-7; tentatively, D is TRBD1 (5 bases). This receptor was identified in a woman between 18 and 29 years old in good health. The CDR3 spells CASSLVSVDSYEQYF. The CDR3 region has the DNA TGTGCCAGCAGCTTAGTATCCGTCGACAGCTACGAGCAGTACTTC.